These 18 T cell receptor beta chains originate from one sample sequenced in a study of blood T cell repertoires in COVID-19. TCRdb's copy holds only in-frame clones and misses some; the assay was immunoSEQ multiplex PCR. The sample records a few hundred thousand clones, around four fifths being singletons. Source material: peripheral blood. The receptors here all came from a man aged 25-40 years who had recovered from COVID-19.

The chain is built from TRBV29-1 and TRBJ2-3, with D unresolved. The CDR3 has 12 residues. CDR1 and CDR2 from the germline V gene are SQVTM and ANQGSEA. Trimming removed 7 bases at V and 4 bases at J, with 12 bases between. The DNA of the CDR3 is TGCAGCGCCCGGGTGCCCTCAGATACGCAGTATTTT. This encodes CSARVPSDTQYF.

The chain carries TRBV19 and TRBJ1-3, with TRBD1 identical over 12 bases. CDR3 length: 13 residues. The germline V gene encodes CDR1 LNHDA and CDR2 SQIVND (reference sequence). The CDR3 sequence: CVSGDRGRNTIYF. CDR3 sequence (DNA): TGTGTTTCTGGGGACAGGGGGCGGAACACCATATATTTT.

The chain recombines TRBV7-9 with TRBJ2-1, with 8 bases that match TRBD2. Germline V gene data show CDR1 as SEHNR and CDR2 as FQNEAQ (reference sequence). The CDR3 is 13 amino acids. V lost 1 base, J lost 9 bases, and 2 bases stayed unmatched. The chain's CDR3 is CASSLGTSSEQFF. CDR3 in DNA: TGTGCCAGCAGCTTAGGGACTAGCAGTGAGCAGTTCTTC.

The chain carries TRBV27 and TRBJ2-2; tentative D call: TRBD2 (6 bases). Germline assignment: CDR1 MNHEY and CDR2 SMNVEV (reference sequence). The CDR3 is 14 amino acids. V lost 8 bases and J 5 bases, leaving 15 bases between the germline ends. The CDR3 nucleotides are TGTGCCAGCGCTCGGAGGGTTTTGACCGGGGAGCTGTTTTTT. Amino acids: CASARRVLTGELFF.

This rearrangement joins TRBV2 to TRBJ1-1; 7 bases match TRBD1. V lost 3 bases and J lost 5; bases outside the gene matches: 3. The CDR3 has 13 amino acids. Germline V gene lookup returns CDR1 SNHLY and CDR2 FYNNEI. The CDR3 loop is CASSETGSTEAFF. The DNA for the CDR3 is TGTGCCAGCAGTGAGACAGGGTCGACTGAAGCTTTCTTT.

This chain uses TRBV9 with TRBJ1-6; maybe TRBD1 (5 bases). The CDR3 extends over 13 amino acids. Trimming cost V 7 bases and J 7 bases, with 12 bases left between them. The V gene's germline CDR1 is SGDLS and CDR2 YYNGEE. The CDR3 sequence is CASSGGGNSPLHF. The CDR3 DNA sequence: TGTGCCAGCTCCGGGGGTGGGAATTCACCCCTCCACTTT.

This chain joins TRBV21-1 and TRBJ2-2; TRBD2 is the table's D call and was not checked against the DNA. TRBV21-1 represents a pseudogene. The CDR3 contains 20 residues. The CDR3 sequence is CASSKGSGTNSTFFTGELFF. In DNA, the CDR3 is TGTGCCAGCAGCAAAGGTTCCGGGACTAATTCTACTTTCTTTACCGGGGAGCTGTTTTTT.

This chain connects TRBV10-1 to TRBJ2-5, with D possibly TRBD2 on 5 matching bases. V was trimmed by 2 bases and J by 2 bases, leaving 12 bases between them. The germline CDR1 and CDR2 sequences are WNHNN and SYGVQD (reference sequence). There are 15 residues in the CDR3. The CDR3 spells CASSEKRGYQETQYF. Here the CDR3 DNA reads TGCGCCAGCAGTGAGAAACGGGGTTATCAAGAGACCCAGTACTTC.

This clone was counted at least ten times. The chain has TRBV28 and TRBJ1-2, with D possibly being TRBD1 (5 bases). V shed 1 base and J shed 4 bases, with 10 bases lying between them. The CDR3 runs 14 residues. Germline V gives CDR1 MDHEN, CDR2 SYDVKM. CDR3 nucleotides: TGTGCCAGCAGTTTATACGGGGGAGTCTATGGCTACACCTTC. This sequence encodes CASSLYGGVYGYTF.

The CDR3 region is CASSHPSPGDTDTQYF. The CDR3 DNA is TGCGCCAGCAGCCACCCATCACCGGGGGACACAGATACGCAGTATTTT. The chain is built from TRBV4-1 and TRBJ2-3; D is perhaps TRBD2 (6 bases). This CDR3 has 16 residues. CDR1 is MGHRA and CDR2 is YSYEKL in the germline V gene. Trimming pared 3 bases from V and 2 bases from J, leaving 15 bases between.

The sample holds a few counts of this clone. This chain connects TRBV19 to TRBJ1-5; D is unresolved. Germline-derived CDR1 and CDR2 are LNHDA and SQIVND (reference sequence). Trimming cost V 5 bases and J 3 bases, with 8 bases left between them. The CDR3 extends over 13 amino acids. The chain's CDR3 is CASSVAVNQPQHF. The CDR3 DNA reads as TGTGCCAGTAGTGTCGCAGTCAATCAGCCCCAGCATTTT.

The chain is built from TRBV7-9 and TRBJ2-3, with 9 bases that match TRBD2. The germline CDR1 and CDR2 sequences are SEHNR and FQNEAQ (reference sequence). This CDR3 has 16 residues. Trimming at V came to 10 bases and at J to 0 bases, leaving 11 bases not matched to a gene. CDR3 sequence: CATLFLAGASTDTQYF. For the CDR3, the DNA is TGTGCCACCTTGTTTTTAGCGGGGGCGAGCACAGATACGCAGTATTTT. Combining the CDR3 with reference TRBV7-9 and TRBJ2-3 gives the whole variable domain DTGVSQNPRHKITKRGQNVTFRCDPISEHNRLYWYRQTLGQGPEFLTYFQNEAQLEKSRLLSDRFSAERPKGSFSTLEIQRTEQGDSAMYLCATLFLAGASTDTQYFGPGTRLTVL.

The chain couples TRBV6-5 to TRBJ1-1, with a possible D match to TRBD1 (6 bases). CDR1 MNHEY and CDR2 SVGAGI come from the germline V gene. The CDR3 is 13 amino acids. Trimming took 5 bases from V and 6 from J, leaving 13 bases between them. The chain's CDR3 is CASSPREGAEAFF. CDR3 sequence (DNA): TGTGCCAGCAGTCCCAGGGAGGGGGCTGAAGCTTTCTTT.

The chain is built from TRBV3-1 (or the pseudogene TRBV3-2) and TRBJ2-1; 11 bases are a match to TRBD2. This CDR3 is 16 amino acids long. CDR1 and CDR2 from the germline V gene are LGHDT and YNNKEL (reference sequence). V trimming: 0 bases; J trimming: 4 bases; junction bases outside the gene matches: 2. This chain's CDR3 is CASSQDTSGGYNEQFF. For the CDR3, the DNA is TGTGCCAGCAGCCAAGACACTAGCGGGGGATACAATGAGCAGTTCTTC.

A single count supports this clone. This chain uses TRBV5-1 with TRBJ1-3, with 9 bases lining up with TRBD1. Germline lookup yields CDR1 SGHRS and CDR2 YFSETQ. Trimming removed 3 bases from V and 8 bases from J; junction bases left unmatched: 3. The CDR3 runs to 13 residues. The chain's CDR3 is CASSSQGADTIYF. The CDR3 DNA is TGCGCCAGCAGCTCACAGGGGGCGGACACCATATATTTT.

The chain recombines TRBV11-3 with TRBJ2-1, with no clear D. This CDR3 has 13 amino acids. Looked up from germline, CDR1 is SGHNT and CDR2 is YENEEA. The ends were cut back, 3 bases at V and 9 bases at J, with 12 bases in the middle. Here the CDR3 DNA reads TGTGCCAGCAGCTTTGGAGCATCGGCTGAGCAGTTCTTC. Translated, it gives CASSFGASAEQFF.

The chain has TRBV27 and TRBJ2-4; D might be TRBD1 (6 bases). The CDR3 extends over 15 amino acids. V shed 4 bases and J shed 0 bases, with 10 bases lying between them. Germline V gene sequence: CDR1 MNHEY, CDR2 SMNVEV (reference sequence). The CDR3: CASSSYREAKNIQYF. The CDR3 nucleotides are TGTGCCAGCAGTTCCTACAGGGAAGCCAAAAACATTCAGTACTTC.

The chain employs TRBV10-1 and TRBJ2-1; D is ambiguous. In germline, CDR1 is WNHNN, CDR2 SYGVQD (reference sequence). This CDR3 contains 16 residues. The V gene lost 5 bases and the J gene lost 0 bases, with 14 bases spanning the gap. CDR3 bases: TGCGCCAGCAGTCCTGACGCGGAGAGCTCCTACAATGAGCAGTTCTTC. Encoded protein: CASSPDAESSYNEQFF.